Listed below are T cell receptor beta chains from one sample, sequenced in a study of T cell responses to AZD1222 COVID-19 vaccine. Profiled with immunoSEQ multiplex PCR; TCRdb holds only in-frame clones, not every one. In the table there are 72,000 or so clones, around 89% of which are singletons. The sequenced sample was peripheral blood, obtained 28 days after the second AZD1222 dose. The receptors were gathered from an adult who received the AZD1222 COVID-19 vaccine. The CDR3 runs from the conserved cysteine through the conserved F or W. Each record gives: J gene, clone size, D gene, V gene, CDR3 protein, CDR3 DNA. D genes are given only for firm matches. Rows give clone size only sometimes, using once, few, many, or a class for an expanded clone.

TRBJ2-3 - TRBD2 TRBV4-3 CASSQGSGGSDTQYF TGCGCCAGCAGCCAGGGGAGCGGGGGGTCAGATACGCAGTATTTT
TRBJ1-5 few - TRBV4-3 CASSQDGIQPQHF TGCGCCAGCAGCCAAGACGGAATTCAGCCCCAGCATTTT
TRBJ1-1 - - TRBV11-3 CASRGGANTEAFF TGTGCCAGCCGAGGAGGTGCGAACACTGAAGCTTTCTTT
TRBJ1-2 once - TRBV7-8 CASGDPYGYTF TGTGCCAGCGGAGACCCATATGGCTACACCTTC
TRBJ2-2 - TRBD1 TRBV11-1 CASSLDLTGESGELFF TGTGCCAGCAGCTTAGATTTAACAGGGGAATCCGGGGAGCTGTTTTTT
TRBJ2-7 - - TRBV5-5 CASQLPGAAPTYEQYF TGTGCCAGCCAACTTCCCGGGGCAGCGCCCACCTACGAGCAGTACTTC
TRBJ2-1 - TRBD2 TRBV7-8 CASSLVLAGGGEQFF TGTGCCAGCAGCTTAGTACTAGCGGGAGGTGGGGAGCAGTTCTTC
TRBJ2-7 - TRBD2 TRBV29-1 CSVLAGAGDYEQYF TGCAGCGTGCTAGCGGGAGCGGGGGACTACGAGCAGTACTTC
TRBJ1-2 - TRBD1 TRBV27 CASCTGTGAGYTF TGTGCCAGCTGCACCGGGACAGGGGCCGGCTACACCTTC
TRBJ1-4 once TRBD1 TRBV19 CASSRQGNTNEKLFF TGTGCCAGTAGTCGACAGGGGAACACTAATGAAAAACTGTTTTTT
TRBJ2-7 - - TRBV5-1 CASSLTGSSVFYEQYF TGCGCCAGCAGCTTGACTGGGTCGAGCGTCTTCTACGAGCAGTACTTC
TRBJ1-4 few - TRBV7-9 CASSLHGEKLFF TGTGCCAGCAGCCTACACGGGGAAAAACTGTTTTTT
TRBJ2-7 - TRBD2 TRBV6-1 CASSEKGLAVYEQYF TGTGCCAGCAGTGAAAAGGGGCTAGCGGTCTACGAGCAGTACTTC
TRBJ1-2 - - TRBV6-2/TRBV6-3 CASSFGGVDGYTF TGTGCCAGCAGTTTTGGGGGAGTGGATGGCTACACCTTC
TRBJ2-5 - - TRBV5-1 CASRLGGSAGEETQYF TGCGCCAGCAGATTGGGTGGATCCGCCGGGGAAGAGACCCAGTACTTC
TRBJ2-7 - TRBD1 TRBV28 CASSHLQGYYEQYF TGTGCCAGCAGTCACTTACAGGGGTACTACGAGCAGTACTTC
TRBJ2-3 - - TRBV24-1 CATSDGDFKGTDTQYF TGTGCCACCAGTGATGGGGACTTTAAAGGCACAGATACGCAGTATTTT
TRBJ2-7 - TRBD2 TRBV5-1 CASSHTGLAGSYEQYF TGCGCCAGCAGCCACACCGGACTAGCGGGGTCCTACGAGCAGTACTTC
TRBJ2-7 - TRBD1 TRBV6-2/TRBV6-3 CASSRPPGQGYSEQYF TGTGCCAGCAGTCGACCTCCGGGACAGGGATATTCCGAGCAGTACTTC
TRBJ2-7 - - TRBV7-8 CASSLVGGSYEQYF TGTGCCAGCAGCCTCGTGGGGGGCTCCTACGAGCAGTACTTC
TRBJ1-5 - - TRBV6-6 CASSYGFTRSNQPQHF TGTGCCAGCAGTTACGGGTTCACGCGAAGCAATCAGCCCCAGCATTTT
TRBJ1-4 once TRBD1 TRBV6-6 CAVGTGSVGEKLFF TGTGCCGTCGGGACAGGGAGCGTTGGTGAAAAACTGTTTTTT